This is a list of T cell receptor beta chains from one sample in a study of T cell repertoires in cytomegalovirus infection. One entry per CDR3 protein, called by TCRdb with MiXCR from the reads. The sample yields approximately 1,000,000 distinct CDR3 sequences, roughly 30% seen once. What these receptors recognize is not known. Sequences were derived from cultured CD8+ T cells from PBMCs, sampled from culture after CMV antigen stimulation. These receptors came from a human donor in good health (CMV status not recorded). Some clones in this sample may be carry-over from other donors' samples. Both conserved end residues are part of each CDR3. Fields, in order: clone size, J gene, D gene, V gene, CDR3 protein, CDR3 DNA. The D gene is left open where the match is weak. Rows give clone size only sometimes, using once, few, many, or a class for an expanded clone.

>.|TRBJ2-1|TRBD1|TRBV5-8
CASSRHRTGYNEQFF
TGTGCCAGCAGCCGGCACAGGACAGGGTACAATGAGCAGTTCTTC
>.|TRBJ2-1|.|TRBV6-6
CASSYSPLERVHNEQFF
TGTGCCAGCAGTTACTCCCCACTAGAACGGGTCCACAATGAGCAGTTCTTC
>few|TRBJ1-2|TRBD1|TRBV27
CASRSPGQGDNFYGYTF
TGTGCCAGCAGATCACCCGGACAGGGGGATAACTTCTATGGCTACACCTTC
>.|TRBJ2-1|.|TRBV7-9
CASTPPRREQFF
TGTGCCAGCACCCCCCCTCGGCGAGAGCAGTTCTTC
>.|TRBJ1-1|TRBD1|TRBV19
CASSVRTGREAFF
TGTGCCAGTAGTGTCCGGACAGGGCGTGAAGCTTTCTTT
>few|TRBJ2-1|.|TRBV2
CASSGDYNNEQFF
TGTGCCAGCAGTGGAGACTACAACAATGAGCAGTTCTTC
>.|TRBJ2-5|.|TRBV5-4
CASSDLLQETQYF
TGTGCCAGCAGCGACCTATTACAAGAGACCCAGTACTTC
>.|TRBJ1-1|.|TRBV6-1
CASSKGAEAFF
TGTGCCAGCTCGAAAGGAGCTGAAGCTTTCTTT
>few|TRBJ1-1|TRBD1|TRBV7-2
CASSWYRGNTEAFF
TGTGCCAGCAGCTGGTACAGGGGGAACACTGAAGCTTTCTTT
>once|TRBJ2-3|.|TRBV15
CATSILLDTDTQYF
TGTGCCACCAGCATTCTCCTTGACACAGATACGCAGTATTTT
>.|TRBJ2-1|TRBD2|TRBV7-3
CASSSAGTSANEQFF
TGTGCCAGCAGCTCAGCCGGGACTAGCGCCAATGAGCAGTTCTTC
>few|TRBJ1-2|.|TRBV27
CASRRGRAYGYTF
TGTGCCAGCAGGAGGGGCAGGGCCTATGGCTACACCTTC
>.|TRBJ1-1|.|TRBV6-1
CAILNRIDEAFF
TGTGCCATTCTCAACAGGATAGATGAAGCTTTCTTT
>few|TRBJ1-6|.|TRBV25-1
CASRKGGFNNSPLHF
TGTGCCAGCAGGAAGGGCGGGTTTAACAATTCACCCCTCCACTTT
>few|TRBJ2-6|TRBD1|TRBV6-1
CASRGQTGANVLTF
TGTGCCAGCAGGGGACAGACGGGAGCCAACGTCCTGACTTTC
>few|TRBJ1-1|.|TRBV6-1
CASSEAPGRNTEAFF
TGTGCCAGCAGTGAAGCACCGGGGAGGAACACTGAAGCTTTCTTT
>few|TRBJ2-2|TRBD2|TRBV7-6
CASRVTSGDTGELFF
TGTGCCAGCAGGGTGACTAGCGGGGACACCGGGGAGCTGTTTTTT
>few|TRBJ1-5|TRBD1|TRBV6-6
CASSLRTGPAINQPQHF
TGTGCCAGCAGTTTGAGGACAGGCCCTGCTATCAATCAGCCCCAGCATTTT
>few|TRBJ2-7|TRBD2|TRBV27
CASSFSERGYEQYF
TGTGCCAGCAGTTTCTCCGAGCGGGGCTACGAGCAGTACTTC
>.|TRBJ2-1|.|TRBV27
CASSLSDPTRGSYNEQFF
TGTGCCAGCAGTTTATCGGACCCTACAAGGGGGTCGTACAATGAGCAGTTCTTC
>once|TRBJ2-3|.|TRBV6-2/TRBV6-3
CASSHHRQGIGDTQYF
TGTGCCAGCAGCCACCACCGGCAGGGCATTGGAGATACGCAGTATTTT
>once|TRBJ2-1|TRBD2|TRBV7-8
CASRLDGGLAGGTYNEQFF
TGTGCCAGCAGATTAGATGGGGGGCTAGCGGGGGGGACCTACAATGAGCAGTTCTTC
>.|TRBJ2-3|TRBD2|TRBV6-6
CASSYSKSGGAQDTQYF
TGTGCCAGCAGTTACTCGAAGAGCGGGGGGGCCCAAGATACGCAGTATTTT
>.|TRBJ2-1|TRBD2|TRBV27
CASTLLAGGIFGVYNEQFF
TGTGCCAGCACTCTACTAGCGGGGGGGATCTTCGGCGTCTACAATGAGCAGTTCTTC
>.|TRBJ2-5|TRBD1|TRBV12-3/TRBV12-4
CASSPGTGGAEETQYF
TGTGCCAGCAGTCCGGGGACAGGGGGAGCGGAAGAGACCCAGTACTTC
>few|TRBJ1-2|TRBD1|TRBV29-1
CSVIPGQHYGYTF
TGCAGCGTTATTCCGGGACAGCACTATGGCTACACCTTC
>many|TRBJ2-1|TRBD2|TRBV11-3
CASSLDWASGGYNEQFF
TGTGCCAGCAGCTTAGATTGGGCTAGCGGGGGCTACAATGAGCAGTTCTTC
>few|TRBJ2-5|.|TRBV7-8
CASSEAPQLQETQYF
TGTGCCAGCAGCGAGGCCCCACAGCTCCAAGAGACCCAGTACTTC
>.|TRBJ2-1|.|TRBV6-1
CASSDESGTVNEQFF
TGTGCCAGCAGTGATGAAAGCGGGACAGTCAATGAGCAGTTCTTC
>.|TRBJ2-5|.|TRBV7-6
CASSLVWAPQETQYF
TGTGCCAGCAGCTTAGTTTGGGCGCCTCAAGAGACCCAGTACTTC
>.|TRBJ1-2|.|TRBV7-2
CASSLEGGRIIYGYTF
TGTGCCAGCAGCTTAGAGGGGGGTCGGATAATCTATGGCTACACCTTC
>.|TRBJ2-5|.|TRBV28
CASSFRGGSGGRFQETQYF
TGTGCCAGCAGTTTCAGAGGGGGCAGCGGGGGTCGATTCCAAGAGACCCAGTACTTC
>.|TRBJ2-1|TRBD2|TRBV27
CASSPRGRAGNEQFF
TGTGCCAGCAGTCCCCGGGGGAGAGCGGGGAATGAGCAGTTCTTC
>few|TRBJ1-5|.|TRBV6-1
CASSEVDSSNQPQHF
TGTGCCAGCAGTGAAGTGGACAGTAGCAATCAGCCCCAGCATTTT
>.|TRBJ2-1|.|TRBV12-3/TRBV12-4
CASSLNWGNEQFF
TGTGCCAGCAGTTTAAATTGGGGCAATGAGCAGTTCTTC